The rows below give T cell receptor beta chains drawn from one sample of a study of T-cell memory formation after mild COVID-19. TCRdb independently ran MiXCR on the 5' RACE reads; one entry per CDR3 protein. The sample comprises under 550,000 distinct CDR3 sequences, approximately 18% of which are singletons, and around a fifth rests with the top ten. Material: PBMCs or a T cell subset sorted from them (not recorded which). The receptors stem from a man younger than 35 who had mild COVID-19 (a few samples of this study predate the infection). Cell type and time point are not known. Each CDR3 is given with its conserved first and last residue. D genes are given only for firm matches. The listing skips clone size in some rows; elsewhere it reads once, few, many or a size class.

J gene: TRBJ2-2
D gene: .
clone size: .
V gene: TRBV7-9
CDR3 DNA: TGTGCCAGCAGGCCCAGGGAGGTTTGGGAGCTGTTTTTT
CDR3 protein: CASRPREVWELFF

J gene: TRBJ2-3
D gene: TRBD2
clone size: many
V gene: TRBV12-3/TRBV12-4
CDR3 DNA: TGTGCCAGCAGCTTAGGTCTAGCGGGCACAGATACGCAGTATTTT
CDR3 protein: CASSLGLAGTDTQYF

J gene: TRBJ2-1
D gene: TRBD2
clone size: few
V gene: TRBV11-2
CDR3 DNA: TGTGCCAGCAGCTTAGGGCTAGCGGGGGCCAGGGATGAGCAGTTCTTC
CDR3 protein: CASSLGLAGARDEQFF

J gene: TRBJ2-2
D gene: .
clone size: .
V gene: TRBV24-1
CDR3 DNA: TGTGCCACCAGTGATTTGGGTATGGGGGCTAACACCGGGGAGCTGTTTTTT
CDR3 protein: CATSDLGMGANTGELFF

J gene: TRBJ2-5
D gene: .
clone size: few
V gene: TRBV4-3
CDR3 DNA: TGCGCCAGCAGCGGTCGGACCCAAGAGGGGACCCAGTACTTC
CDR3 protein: CASSGRTQEGTQYF

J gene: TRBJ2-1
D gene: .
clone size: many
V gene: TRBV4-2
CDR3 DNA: TGTGCCAGCAGCCAAGAAGTGAACAATGAGCAGTTCTTC
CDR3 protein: CASSQEVNNEQFF

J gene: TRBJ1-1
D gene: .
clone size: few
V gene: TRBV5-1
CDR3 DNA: TGCGCCAGCAGCCCCAGGGAAGGGTGGGAAAACACTGAAGCTTTCTTT
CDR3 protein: CASSPREGWENTEAFF

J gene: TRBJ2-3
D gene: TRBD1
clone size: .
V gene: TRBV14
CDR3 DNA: TGTGCCAGCAACTCCGGGACAGCTCCCTGGGATACGCAGTATTTT
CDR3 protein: CASNSGTAPWDTQYF

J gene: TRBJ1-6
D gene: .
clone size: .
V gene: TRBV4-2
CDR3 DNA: TGTGCCAGCAGCCCCCAGGATCTCTGGAATTCACCCCTCCACTTT
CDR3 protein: CASSPQDLWNSPLHF

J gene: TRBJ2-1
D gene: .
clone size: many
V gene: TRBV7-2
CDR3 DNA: TGTGCCAGCAGCTTAGGACAGTTTAGCTCCTACAATGAGCAGTTCTTC
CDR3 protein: CASSLGQFSSYNEQFF

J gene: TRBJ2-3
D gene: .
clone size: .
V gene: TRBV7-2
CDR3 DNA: TGTGCCAGCAGCTTAGTCCCTGCGGGACACTCGATCTGGTTCACAGATACGCAGTATTTT
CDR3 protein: CASSLVPAGHSIWFTDTQYF

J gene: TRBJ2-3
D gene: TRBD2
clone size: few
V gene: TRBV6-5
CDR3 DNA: TGTGCCAGCAGTTACTCTTTCGGGGGGACAGATACGCAGTATTTT
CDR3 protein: CASSYSFGGTDTQYF

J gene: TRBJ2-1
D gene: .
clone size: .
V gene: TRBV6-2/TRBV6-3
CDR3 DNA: TGTGCCAGCAGCAAGGACAGATCTTTCAATGAGCAGTTCTTC
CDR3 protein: CASSKDRSFNEQFF

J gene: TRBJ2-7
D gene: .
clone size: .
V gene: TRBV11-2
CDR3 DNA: TGTGCCAGCAGCCACGGTAGTAACGAGCAGTACTTC
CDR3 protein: CASSHGSNEQYF

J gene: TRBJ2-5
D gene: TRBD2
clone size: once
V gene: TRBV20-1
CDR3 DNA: TGCAGTGCTCCGAGCGGGGGGAACTTTGAGACCCAGTACTTC
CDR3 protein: CSAPSGGNFETQYF

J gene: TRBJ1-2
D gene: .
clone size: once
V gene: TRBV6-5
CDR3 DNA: TGTGCCAGCAGTGTAGGAAAGTCTAACTATGGCTACACCTTC
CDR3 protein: CASSVGKSNYGYTF

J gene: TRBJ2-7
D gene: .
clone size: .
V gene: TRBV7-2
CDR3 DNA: TGTGCCAGCAGCTTAGCAGGGGGCGAAGGAAGGGGAGGCGAGCAGTACTTC
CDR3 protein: CASSLAGGEGRGGEQYF

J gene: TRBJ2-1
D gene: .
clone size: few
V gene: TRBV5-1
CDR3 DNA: TGCGCCAGCAGCACGCCGGGACTCAACTACAATGAGCAGTTCTTC
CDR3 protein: CASSTPGLNYNEQFF

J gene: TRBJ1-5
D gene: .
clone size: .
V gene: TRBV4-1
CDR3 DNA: TGCGCCAGCAGCCAAGGCGCAGGGTCTCGCAATCAGCCCCAGCATTTT
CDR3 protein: CASSQGAGSRNQPQHF

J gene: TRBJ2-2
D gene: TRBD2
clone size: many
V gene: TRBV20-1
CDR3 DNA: TGCAGTGCTGGTTTAGCGGGGGGGGCCGGGGAGCTGTTTTTT
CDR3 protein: CSAGLAGGAGELFF

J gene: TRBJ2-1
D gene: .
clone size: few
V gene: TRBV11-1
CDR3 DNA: TGTGCCAGCAGCCCGCTCACCTACAATGAGCAGTTCTTC
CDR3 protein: CASSPLTYNEQFF

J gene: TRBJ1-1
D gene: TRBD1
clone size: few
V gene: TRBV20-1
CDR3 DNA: TGCAGTGCTCCGGACAGGAGGCTGAACACTGAAGCTTTCTTT
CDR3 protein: CSAPDRRLNTEAFF

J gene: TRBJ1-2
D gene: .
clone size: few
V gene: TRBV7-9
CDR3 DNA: TGTGCCAGCAGCTTACCCCAGATATATGGCTACACCTTC
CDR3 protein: CASSLPQIYGYTF

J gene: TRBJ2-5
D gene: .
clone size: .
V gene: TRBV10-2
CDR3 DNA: TGCGCCAGCAGTGAGAAGGGCAGGGCCCAAGAGACCCAGTACTTC
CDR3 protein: CASSEKGRAQETQYF

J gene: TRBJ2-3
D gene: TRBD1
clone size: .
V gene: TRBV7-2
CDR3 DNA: TGTGCCAGCAGCCCTCCCGGACAGGCAACAGATACGCAGTATTTT
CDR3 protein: CASSPPGQATDTQYF

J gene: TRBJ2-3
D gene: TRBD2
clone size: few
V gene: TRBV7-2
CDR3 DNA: TGTGCCAGCAGCTTAGAACTAGCGGGGGGCCTCAGAGGGCAGTATTTT
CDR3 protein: CASSLELAGGLRGQYF

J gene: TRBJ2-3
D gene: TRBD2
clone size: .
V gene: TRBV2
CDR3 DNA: TGTGCCAGCAGTGAACGAAGCGGGGGGGAGGCAGATACGCAGTATTTT
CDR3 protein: CASSERSGGEADTQYF

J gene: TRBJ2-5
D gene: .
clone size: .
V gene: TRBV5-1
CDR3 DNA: TGCGCCAGCAGCTGGAGGGGGCTCGAGGAGACCCAGTACTTC
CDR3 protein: CASSWRGLEETQYF

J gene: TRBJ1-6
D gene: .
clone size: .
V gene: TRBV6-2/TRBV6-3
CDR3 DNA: TGTGCCAGCAGTTACTCTGCGTCACCCCTCCACTTT
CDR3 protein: CASSYSASPLHF

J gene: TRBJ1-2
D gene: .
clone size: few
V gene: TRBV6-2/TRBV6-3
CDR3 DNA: TGTGCCAGCAGTTACTCCGAATATGGCTACACCTTC
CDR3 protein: CASSYSEYGYTF

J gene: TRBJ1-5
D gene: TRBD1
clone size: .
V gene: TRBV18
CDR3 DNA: TGTGCCAGCTCCGGGACAGGGGATAGCAATCAGCCCCAGCATTTT
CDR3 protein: CASSGTGDSNQPQHF

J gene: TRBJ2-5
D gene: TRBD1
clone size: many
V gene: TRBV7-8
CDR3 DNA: TGTGCCAGCAGCCGGGGACAGGGGGCTACGGAGACCCAGTACTTC
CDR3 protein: CASSRGQGATETQYF

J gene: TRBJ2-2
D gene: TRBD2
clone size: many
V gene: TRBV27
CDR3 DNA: TGTGCCAGCAGTTTTTTGCGGGGGGCCTACACCGGGGAGCTGTTTTTT
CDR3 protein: CASSFLRGAYTGELFF

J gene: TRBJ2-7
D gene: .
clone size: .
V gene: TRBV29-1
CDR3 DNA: TGCAGCTCCATCTATTCCTACGAGCAGTACTTC
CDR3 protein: CSSIYSYEQYF

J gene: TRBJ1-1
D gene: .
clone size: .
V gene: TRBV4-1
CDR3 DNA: TGCGCCAGCAGCTTCGCCAGGTGGACTGAAGCTTTCTTT
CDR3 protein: CASSFARWTEAFF

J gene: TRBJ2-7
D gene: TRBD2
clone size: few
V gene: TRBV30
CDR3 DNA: TGTGCCTGGAGTGTTGGGGAGGGATACGAGCAGTACTTC
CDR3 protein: CAWSVGEGYEQYF

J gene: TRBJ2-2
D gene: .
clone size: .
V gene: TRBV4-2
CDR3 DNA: TGTGCCAGCAGCCAACCGCAGGGGTACTCCACCGGGGAGCTGTTTTTT
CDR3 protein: CASSQPQGYSTGELFF

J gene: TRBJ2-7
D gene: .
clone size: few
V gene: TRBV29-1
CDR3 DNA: TGCAGCGGGTGTGATTTCAGCGAGCAGTACTTC
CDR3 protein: CSGCDFSEQYF

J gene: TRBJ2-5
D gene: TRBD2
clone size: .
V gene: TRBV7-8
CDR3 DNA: TGTGCCAGCAGCTTAGAACTAGCGGGAGGAGAGACCCAGTACTTC
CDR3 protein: CASSLELAGGETQYF

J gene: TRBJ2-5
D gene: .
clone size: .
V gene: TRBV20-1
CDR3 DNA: TGCAGTGGAGCTGCGGGTGAGACCCAGTACTTC
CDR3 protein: CSGAAGETQYF

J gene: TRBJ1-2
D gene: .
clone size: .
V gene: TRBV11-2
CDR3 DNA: TGTGCCAAAGCCGACTATGGCTACACCTTC
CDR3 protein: CAKADYGYTF

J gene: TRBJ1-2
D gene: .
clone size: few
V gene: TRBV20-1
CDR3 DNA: TGCAGTGCTAGAGATCGAGGGGCCTATGGCGGTGGCTACACCTTC
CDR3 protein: CSARDRGAYGGGYTF

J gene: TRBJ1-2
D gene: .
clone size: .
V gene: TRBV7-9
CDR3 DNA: TGTGCCAGCAGCTTAGACAGGGTTCGGAGTGGCTACACCTTC
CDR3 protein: CASSLDRVRSGYTF

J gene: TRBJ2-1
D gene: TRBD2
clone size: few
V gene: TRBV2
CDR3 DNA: TGTGCCAGCGTTATCCGGGGGGGTGACAATGAGCAGTTCTTC
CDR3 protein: CASVIRGGDNEQFF

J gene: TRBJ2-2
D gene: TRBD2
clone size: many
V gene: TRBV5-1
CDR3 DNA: TGCGCCAGCAGCTTGTTCGCGGGGGGCTTGTCCGGGGAGCTGTTTTTT
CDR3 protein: CASSLFAGGLSGELFF

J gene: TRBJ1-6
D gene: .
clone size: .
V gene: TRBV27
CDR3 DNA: TGTGCCAGCATGCCCAGACCAAATTCACCCCTCCACTTT
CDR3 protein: CASMPRPNSPLHF

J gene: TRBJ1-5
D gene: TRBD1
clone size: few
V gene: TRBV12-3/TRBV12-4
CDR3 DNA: TGTGCCAGCAGTTTTGGACAGGTAAATCAGCCCCAGCATTTT
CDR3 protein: CASSFGQVNQPQHF

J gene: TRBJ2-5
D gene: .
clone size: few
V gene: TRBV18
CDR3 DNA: TGTGCCAGCTCACCATCGCAGCTGAAGACCCAGTACTTC
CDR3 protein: CASSPSQLKTQYF

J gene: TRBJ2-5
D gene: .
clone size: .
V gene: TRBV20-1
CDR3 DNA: TGCAGTGCTAGAGATCGGGTCGGGCAAGAGACCCAGTACTTC
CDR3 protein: CSARDRVGQETQYF

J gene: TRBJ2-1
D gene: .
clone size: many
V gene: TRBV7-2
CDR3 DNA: TGTGCCAGCAGCTTCGGAGGGAACAATGAGCAGTTCTTC
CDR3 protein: CASSFGGNNEQFF

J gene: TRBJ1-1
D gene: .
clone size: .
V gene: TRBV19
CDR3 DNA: TGTGCCAGTAGTCTCGGGACCTCCAGAGGGACTGAAGCTTTCTTT
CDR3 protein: CASSLGTSRGTEAFF

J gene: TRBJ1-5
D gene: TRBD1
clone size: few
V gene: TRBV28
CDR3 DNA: TGTGCCAGCAGTTCTTCACCGGGACAGGGCAGGAAGCCCCAGCATTTT
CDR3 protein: CASSSSPGQGRKPQHF

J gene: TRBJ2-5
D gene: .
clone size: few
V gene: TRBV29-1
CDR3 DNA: TGCAGCGTTGGGCCGGGAAGGGAGACCCAGTACTTC
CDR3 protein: CSVGPGRETQYF

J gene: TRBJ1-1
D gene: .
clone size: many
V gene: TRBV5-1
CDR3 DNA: TGCGCCAGCAGCTGGGGCACACCGAACACTGAAGCTTTCTTT
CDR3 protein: CASSWGTPNTEAFF

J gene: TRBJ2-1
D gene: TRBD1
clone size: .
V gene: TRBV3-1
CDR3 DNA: TGTGCCAGCAGCCAAGTTGCGACAGGGCCCTACAATGAGCAGTTCTTC
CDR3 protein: CASSQVATGPYNEQFF

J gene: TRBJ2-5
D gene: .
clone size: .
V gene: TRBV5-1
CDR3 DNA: TGCGCCAGCATTCTGGGGGCCGGAGAGACCCAGTACTTC
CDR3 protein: CASILGAGETQYF

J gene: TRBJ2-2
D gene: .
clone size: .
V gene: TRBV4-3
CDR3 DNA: TGCGCCAGCAGCCAAGATCGTGGGGGGGCTCTCGGGGAGCTGTTTTTT
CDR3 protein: CASSQDRGGALGELFF